The sequence of this T cell receptor (beta chain) was determined in a study of blood T cell repertoires in COVID-19. CDR1 is SNHLY and CDR2 is FYNNEI in the germline V gene. The CDR3 spans 15 residues. V lost 6 bases to trimming and J lost 3 bases; unmatched junction nucleotides: 7. The count of this clone is one. In the authors' methods: Amplification of reference gene primers provided the estimated nucleated cell counts. Sequenced by immunoSEQ multiplex PCR; TCRdb stores in-frame clones only, minus some. V, J and clone size are taken as reported in that table, and D and trimming were inferred from the DNA itself. In the table there are around 130,000 clones, 88% of which are singletons.

The V call is TRBV2, the J call TRBJ2-3; TRBD1 aligns across 9 bases. This TCR derives from a human donor with COVID-19, enrolled during active disease. The donor label of this sample is uncertain. Sequencing was done on a sample of peripheral blood. The CDR3 sequence is CASRERDRETDTQYF. For the CDR3, the DNA is TGTGCCAGCAGGGAGCGGGACAGGGAAACAGATACGCAGTATTTT.